Listed below are T cell receptor beta chains from one sample, sequenced in a study of shared clonotypes between healthy human individuals. Sequenced by immunoSEQ multiplex PCR; TCRdb stores in-frame clones only, minus some. The sample comprises around 2.5 million clones, over 85% of which are singletons, and 0.36% rests with the top ten. The source material was naive CD4+ T cells from PBMCs. The source is a man aged 18 to 35 in good health. Some clones in this sample may be carry-over from other donors' samples. CDR3s include the opening cysteine and the closing phenylalanine or tryptophan. D genes are given only for firm matches. The listing skips clone size in some rows; elsewhere it reads once, few, many or a size class.

size | J | D | V | DNA | CDR3
NA | TRBJ2-1 | TRBD2 | TRBV27 | TGTGCCAGCAGTTTATATATAGCGGGATTATACAATGAGCAGTTCTTC | CASSLYIAGLYNEQFF
NA | TRBJ2-1 | NA | TRBV6-4 | TGTGCCAGCAGCCTATCTAGCGCCTCCTACAATGAGCAGTTCTTC | CASSLSSASYNEQFF
NA | TRBJ2-7 | NA | TRBV5-1 | TGCGCCAGCAGCTTGGGTCAGTCCTCCTACGAGCAGTACTTC | CASSLGQSSYEQYF
NA | TRBJ1-1 | NA | TRBV6-5 | TGTGCCAGCAGTCCCAACAGGGTGGGGAGCACTGAAGCTTTCTTT | CASSPNRVGSTEAFF
NA | TRBJ2-3 | TRBD1 | TRBV5-1 | TGCGCCAGCAGCTTGGGGACAGGGGGCGCCACAGATACGCAGTATTTT | CASSLGTGGATDTQYF
NA | TRBJ2-1 | TRBD1 | TRBV5-1 | TGCGCCAGCAGCCAAGGGACAGGGATTGAGCAGTTCTTC | CASSQGTGIEQFF
NA | TRBJ1-1 | NA | TRBV19 | TGTGCCAGTACCCCTAGACAGGTCACTGAAGCTTTCTTT | CASTPRQVTEAFF
NA | TRBJ2-2 | NA | TRBV7-2 | TGTGCCAGCAGCCTAAGAAGGCAAAGCACCGGGGAGCTGTTTTTT | CASSLRRQSTGELFF
NA | TRBJ2-7 | TRBD2 | TRBV4-1 | TGCGCCAGCAGCCAAAAAGTTAATCCTAGCGGGAGCTCCTACGAGCAGTACTTC | CASSQKVNPSGSSYEQYF
NA | TRBJ2-2 | NA | TRBV29-1 | TGCAGCGTGCGGGACATCCAGAACACCGGGGAGCTGTTTTTT | CSVRDIQNTGELFF
NA | TRBJ2-1 | TRBD1 | TRBV10-2 | TGCGCCAGCGGGACAGGGAGCAATGAGCAGTTCTTC | CASGTGSNEQFF
NA | TRBJ2-1 | NA | TRBV7-2 | TGTGCCAGCAGCTTAGGATACAATGAGCAGTTCTTC | CASSLGYNEQFF
NA | TRBJ2-1 | NA | TRBV18 | TGTGCCAGCTCACCCATTGCCTCCCCGGAGTCCTACAATGAGCAGTTCTTC | CASSPIASPESYNEQFF
once | TRBJ2-5 | TRBD1 | TRBV7-2 | TGTGCCAGCAGCTTAGCGAGGACAGGACACCAGAAGACCCAGTACTTC | CASSLARTGHQKTQYF
once | TRBJ2-1 | NA | TRBV28 | TGTGCCAGCAGTTTAGGTGAAACCGAGCAGTTCTTC | CASSLGETEQFF
few | TRBJ2-2 | NA | TRBV11-3 | TGTGCCAGCAGCCAACAGGGACCGAACACCGGGGAGCTGTTTTTT | CASSQQGPNTGELFF
NA | TRBJ2-7 | NA | TRBV27 | TGTGCCAGCACCTTAACCCCGGGACTCACCTACGAGCAGTACTTC | CASTLTPGLTYEQYF
NA | TRBJ2-7 | NA | TRBV7-2 | TGTGCCAGCAGCTTTTTGTTCTCCGAGCAGTACTTC | CASSFLFSEQYF
NA | TRBJ2-3 | NA | TRBV4-2 | TGTGCCAGCAGCCAAGGAGTGACAGGCACAGATACGCAGTATTTT | CASSQGVTGTDTQYF
few | TRBJ2-7 | TRBD1 | TRBV23-1 | TGCGCCAGCAGTGTGACAGGGGCCTCCTACGAGCAGTACTTC | CASSVTGASYEQYF
NA | TRBJ1-2 | NA | TRBV29-1 | TGCAGCGCCTGGGGGGTGAAGGATAGCTACACCTTC | CSAWGVKDSYTF
NA | TRBJ2-7 | TRBD2 | TRBV4-2 | TGTGCCAGCAGCCAAGGACTAGCGGGAGGGCCTCGGGAGCAGTACTTC | CASSQGLAGGPREQYF
NA | TRBJ2-7 | TRBD2 | TRBV9 | TGTGCCAGCAGCGTCGGGACTAGCCTTCATACGAGGCAGTACTTC | CASSVGTSLHTRQYF
NA | TRBJ1-4 | TRBD1 | TRBV11-2 | TGTGCCAGCAGCCCGGGACAGGGTCTTAATGAAAAACTGTTTTTT | CASSPGQGLNEKLFF
NA | TRBJ2-7 | TRBD1 | TRBV19 | TGTGCCAGTAGTAAAAACCCCGCTCAGGGGGTAACCTACGAGCAGTACTTC | CASSKNPAQGVTYEQYF
NA | TRBJ1-1 | NA | TRBV18 | TGTGCCAGCTCACCGGAGGGACCAGAACCCGCTGAAGCTTTCTTT | CASSPEGPEPAEAFF
NA | TRBJ1-4 | NA | TRBV15 | TGTGCCACCAGCAGAGTCGGGGCAACTAATGAAAAACTGTTTTTT | CATSRVGATNEKLFF
NA | TRBJ1-1 | NA | TRBV28 | TGTGCCAGCAGTTTACAGGGGAGCGGGGTAGCTTTCTTT | CASSLQGSGVAFF
NA | TRBJ2-1 | NA | TRBV25-1 | TGTGCCAGCAGTGAAACCACTAGCCGGGATGAGCAGTTCTTC | CASSETTSRDEQFF
NA | TRBJ1-4 | TRBD1 | TRBV4-1 | TGCGCCAGCAGCCAAGATGGAGGACAGGGGGACGAAAAACTGTTTTTT | CASSQDGGQGDEKLFF
NA | TRBJ2-6 | NA | TRBV15 | TGTGCCACCAGTCACAGCAGGGGCCTAACCTCTGGGGCCAACGTCCTGACTTTC | CATSHSRGLTSGANVLTF
NA | TRBJ2-1 | TRBD2 | TRBV2 | TGTGCCAAAAGCCCACTAGCGGGAGGAGGGGATGAGCAGTTCTTC | CAKSPLAGGGDEQFF
once | TRBJ2-1 | TRBD2 | TRBV10-3 | TGTGCCTCCGAGGGACTAGCGGGAGTCAATGAGCAGTTCTTC | CASEGLAGVNEQFF
NA | TRBJ1-6 | NA | TRBV25-1 | TGTGCCAGCAGCCCGATGGGGGGGCGCGGTTCACCCCTCCACTTT | CASSPMGGRGSPLHF
NA | TRBJ2-1 | NA | TRBV18 | TGTGCCAGCTCACCAATCGGACAGACAGACAATGAGCAGTTCTTC | CASSPIGQTDNEQFF
NA | TRBJ2-3 | NA | TRBV6-5 | TGTGCCAGCAGTTACCGGGGCCCAGATACGCAGTATTTT | CASSYRGPDTQYF
NA | TRBJ1-2 | TRBD1 | TRBV28 | TGTGCCAGCAGAAGACAGGGAGGCTATGGCTACACCTTC | CASRRQGGYGYTF
NA | TRBJ2-7 | NA | TRBV6-5 | TGTGCCAGCAGGGACGGGACCCAGGGGACCGAGCAGTACTTC | CASRDGTQGTEQYF
NA | TRBJ2-3 | NA | TRBV11-3 | TGTGCCAGCAGCGACCTGGGGGGTTGGGATACGCAGTATTTT | CASSDLGGWDTQYF
once | TRBJ1-2 | TRBD1 | TRBV28 | TGTGCCAGCAGTTTATTTACAGGGGCAAATGGCTACACCTTC | CASSLFTGANGYTF